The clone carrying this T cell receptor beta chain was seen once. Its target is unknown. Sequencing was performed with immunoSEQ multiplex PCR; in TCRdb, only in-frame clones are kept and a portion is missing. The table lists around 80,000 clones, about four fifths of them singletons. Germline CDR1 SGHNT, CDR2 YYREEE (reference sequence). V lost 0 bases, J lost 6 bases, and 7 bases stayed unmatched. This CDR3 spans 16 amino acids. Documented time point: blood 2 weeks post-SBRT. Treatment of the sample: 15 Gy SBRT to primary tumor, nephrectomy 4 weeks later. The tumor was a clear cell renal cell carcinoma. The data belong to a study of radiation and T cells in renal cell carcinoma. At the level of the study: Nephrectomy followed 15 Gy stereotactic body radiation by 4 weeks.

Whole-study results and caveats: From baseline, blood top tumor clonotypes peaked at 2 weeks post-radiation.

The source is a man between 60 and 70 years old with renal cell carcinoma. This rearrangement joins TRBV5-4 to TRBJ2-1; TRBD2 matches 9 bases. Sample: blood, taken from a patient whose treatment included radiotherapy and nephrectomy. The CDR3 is CASSLVAGGPSNEQFF. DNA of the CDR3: TGTGCCAGCAGCTTGGTGGCGGGAGGGCCCTCCAATGAGCAGTTCTTC.